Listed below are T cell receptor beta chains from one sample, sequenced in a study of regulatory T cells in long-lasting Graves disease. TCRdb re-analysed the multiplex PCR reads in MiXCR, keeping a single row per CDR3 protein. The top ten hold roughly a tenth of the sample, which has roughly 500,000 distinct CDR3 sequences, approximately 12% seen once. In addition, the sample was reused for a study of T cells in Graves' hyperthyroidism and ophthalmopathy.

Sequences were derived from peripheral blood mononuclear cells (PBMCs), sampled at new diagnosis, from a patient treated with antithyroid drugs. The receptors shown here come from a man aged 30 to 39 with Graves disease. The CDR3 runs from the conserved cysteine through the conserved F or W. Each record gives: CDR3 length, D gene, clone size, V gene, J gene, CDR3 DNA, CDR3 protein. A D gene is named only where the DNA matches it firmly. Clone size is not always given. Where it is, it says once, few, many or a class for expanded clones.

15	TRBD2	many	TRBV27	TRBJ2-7	TGTGCCAGCAGTTTATGGCGGGAGGACTCCTACGAGCAGTACTTC	CASSLWREDSYEQYF
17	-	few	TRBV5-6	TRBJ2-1	TGTGCCAGCAGCACCCTCGGGAGCGGCCAAGGGGTTAATGAGCAGTTCTTC	CASSTLGSGQGVNEQFF
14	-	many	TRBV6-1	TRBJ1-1	TGTGCCAGCAGTACCCGACAGCTACACACTGAAGCTTTCTTT	CASSTRQLHTEAFF
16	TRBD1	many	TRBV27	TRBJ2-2	TGTGCCAGCAGTCAGACCGGGACAGGAAAAACCGGGGAGCTGTTTTTT	CASSQTGTGKTGELFF
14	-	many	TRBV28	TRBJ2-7	TGTGCCAGCACCCCCCCCGGGACGGGCTACGAGCAGTACTTC	CASTPPGTGYEQYF
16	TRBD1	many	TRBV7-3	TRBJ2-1	TGTGCCAGCAGCTTAACGTCGACAGGGAGATACAATGAGCAGTTCTTC	CASSLTSTGRYNEQFF
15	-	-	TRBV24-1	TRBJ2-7	TGTGCCACCAATGATCCCCGGGCCCCGGGCCAAGAGCAGTACTTC	CATNDPRAPGQEQYF
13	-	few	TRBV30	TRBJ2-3	TGTGCCTGGAAACCCTGGCCCCGGGATACGCAGTATTTT	CAWKPWPRDTQYF
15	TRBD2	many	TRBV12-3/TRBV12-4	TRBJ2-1	TGTGCCAGCAGTTTATGGCTAGCGGGTAACAATGAGCAGTTCTTC	CASSLWLAGNNEQFF
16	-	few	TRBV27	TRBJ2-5	TGTGCCAGCAGCCGGGACCGGGGATATGTAGGGGAGGCCCAGTACTTC	CASSRDRGYVGEAQYF
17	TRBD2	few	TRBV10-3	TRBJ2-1	TGTGCCAATGCACGGACTAGCGGGGGGAGCTCCTACAATGAGCAGTTCTTC	CANARTSGGSSYNEQFF
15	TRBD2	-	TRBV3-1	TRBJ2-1	TGTGCCAGCAGCCCTTGGGCGGGAGGGGGCAATGAGCAGTTCTTC	CASSPWAGGGNEQFF
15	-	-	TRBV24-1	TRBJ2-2	TGTGCCACCTCGATCGGACAATTGAACACCGGGGAGCTGTTTTTT	CATSIGQLNTGELFF
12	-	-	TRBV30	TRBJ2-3	TGTGCCTGGAGTGTGGCAGTCGATACGCAGTATTTT	CAWSVAVDTQYF
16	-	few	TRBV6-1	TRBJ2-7	TGTGCCAGCAGTGATTTGAGCGGAGGAGGTATGGGGGAGCAGTACTTC	CASSDLSGGGMGEQYF
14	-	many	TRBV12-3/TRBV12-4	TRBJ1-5	TGTGCCAGCAGGTACAGGGAAGTTGAGCAGCCCCAGCATTTT	CASRYREVEQPQHF
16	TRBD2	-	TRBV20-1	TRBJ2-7	TGCAGTGCTAGATCTAGCGGGAGGGCCAGGGGCCGCGAGCAGTACTTC	CSARSSGRARGREQYF
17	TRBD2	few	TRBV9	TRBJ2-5	TGTGCCAGCAGCCCCGGACTAGCGGGAGTCCAACAAGAGACCCAGTACTTC	CASSPGLAGVQQETQYF
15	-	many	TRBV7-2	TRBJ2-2	TGTGCCAGCATCCAAGGGGCAGGGCTCACCGGGGAGCTGTTTTTT	CASIQGAGLTGELFF
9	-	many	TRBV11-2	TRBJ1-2	TGTGCCAACCTCTATGGCTACACCTTC	CANLYGYTF
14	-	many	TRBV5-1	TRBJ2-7	TGCGCCAGCAGCGAAAGGGACGCCTCCTACGAGCAGTACTTC	CASSERDASYEQYF
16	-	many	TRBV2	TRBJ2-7	TGTGCCAGCAGTGGTCCGAGGGGGGGTCTTACCTACGAGCAGTACTTC	CASSGPRGGLTYEQYF
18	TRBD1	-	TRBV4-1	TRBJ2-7	TGCGCCAGCAGCCCGTTACATTTGACAGGGTCCAACTCCTACGAGCAGTACTTC	CASSPLHLTGSNSYEQYF
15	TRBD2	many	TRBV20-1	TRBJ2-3	TGCAGTGCCCCGCCCCGGACTAGCGGGAGGGATACGCAGTATTTT	CSAPPRTSGRDTQYF
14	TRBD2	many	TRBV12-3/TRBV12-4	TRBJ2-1	TGTGCCAGCGTGGGACTAGCGGCTTTGGATGAGCAGTTCTTC	CASVGLAALDEQFF
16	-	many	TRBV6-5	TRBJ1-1	TGTGCCAGCAGTTACCCCCCGGTTCGCGGTAACACTGAAGCTTTCTTT	CASSYPPVRGNTEAFF
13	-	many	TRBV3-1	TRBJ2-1	TGTGCCAGCAGCCAACTGGGGAACAATGAGCAGTTCTTC	CASSQLGNNEQFF
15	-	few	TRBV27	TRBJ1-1	TGTGCCAGCAGTTTGCGCAGGGTCATGAACACTGAAGCTTTCTTT	CASSLRRVMNTEAFF
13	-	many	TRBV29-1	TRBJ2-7	TGCAGCGCTCAACAGGGTAATGTGGGCGAGCAGTACTTC	CSAQQGNVGEQYF
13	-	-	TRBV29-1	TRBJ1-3	TGCAGCGTGGGAGTGAGCTCTGGAAACACCATATATTTT	CSVGVSSGNTIYF
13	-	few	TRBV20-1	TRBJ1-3	TGCAGTGCTAGGATTGCCTCTGGAAACACCATATATTTT	CSARIASGNTIYF
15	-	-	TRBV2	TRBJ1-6	TGTGCCAGCAGGGAGGGTCCGGGGGGTTGGTCACCCCTCCACTTT	CASREGPGGWSPLHF
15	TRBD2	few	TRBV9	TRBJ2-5	TGTGCCAGCAGCCTACTAGCGGGCTTACAAGAGACCCAGTACTTC	CASSLLAGLQETQYF
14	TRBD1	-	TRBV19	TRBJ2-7	TGTGCCAGTAGCCCAGGGGGCGTGGGCAACGAGCAGTACTTC	CASSPGGVGNEQYF
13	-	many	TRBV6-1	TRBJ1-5	TGTGCCAGCACGATACAGGGAGGCCAGCCCCAGCATTTT	CASTIQGGQPQHF
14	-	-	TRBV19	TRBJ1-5	TGTGCCAGTAGTATTAGGTCCAGGGCCCAGCCCCAGCATTTT	CASSIRSRAQPQHF
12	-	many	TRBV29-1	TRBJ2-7	TGCAGCGTTGAAGATCAAGGGATCGAGCAGTACTTC	CSVEDQGIEQYF
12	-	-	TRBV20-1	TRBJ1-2	TGCAGTGCTAGTAACGGGCAATATGGCTACACCTTC	CSASNGQYGYTF
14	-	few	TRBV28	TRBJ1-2	TGTGCCAGCAGTTTATCGGCCGTACCATATGGCTACACCTTC	CASSLSAVPYGYTF
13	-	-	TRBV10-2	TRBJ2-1	TGCGCCAGCACCAGCGATTTTGGCAATGAGCAGTCCTTC	CASTSDFGNEQSF
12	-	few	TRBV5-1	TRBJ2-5	TGCGCCAGCAGCTTGGGAGAGCGGACCCAGTACTTC	CASSLGERTQYF